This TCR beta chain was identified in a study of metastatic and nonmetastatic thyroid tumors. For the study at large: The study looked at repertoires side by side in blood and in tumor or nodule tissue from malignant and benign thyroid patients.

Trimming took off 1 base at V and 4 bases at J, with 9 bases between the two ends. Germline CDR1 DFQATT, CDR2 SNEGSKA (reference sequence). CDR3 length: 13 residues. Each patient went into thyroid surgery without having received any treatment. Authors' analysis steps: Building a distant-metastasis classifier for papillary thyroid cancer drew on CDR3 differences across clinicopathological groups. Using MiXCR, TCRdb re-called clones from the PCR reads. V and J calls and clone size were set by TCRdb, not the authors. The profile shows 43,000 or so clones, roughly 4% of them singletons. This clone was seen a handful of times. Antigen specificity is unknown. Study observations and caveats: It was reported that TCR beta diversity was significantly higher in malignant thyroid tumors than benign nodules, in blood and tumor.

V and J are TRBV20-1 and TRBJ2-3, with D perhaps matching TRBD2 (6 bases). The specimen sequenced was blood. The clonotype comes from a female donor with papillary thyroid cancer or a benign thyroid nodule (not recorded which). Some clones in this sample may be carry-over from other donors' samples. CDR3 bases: TGCAGTGCTAGAGCGGGAGCGTCAGATACGCAGTATTTT. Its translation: CSARAGASDTQYF.